Below are 21 T cell receptor beta chains sequenced from a single sample in a study of cytomegalovirus exposure and HLA in healthy donors. The PCR contained 60 Vbeta and 13 Jbeta primers. The protocol was immunoSEQ multiplex PCR, while the TCRdb copy is restricted to in-frame clones and leaves out a portion. In the table there are 90,000 to 110,000 clones, roughly 80% of which are singletons. The source material was PBMCs. The receptors were gathered from a man younger than 45 in good health and CMV-seropositive.

The CDR3 region is CASSLNRINYGYTF. The CDR3 nucleotides are TGTGCCAGCAGCTTGAACAGGATTAACTATGGCTACACCTTC. The chain carries TRBV5-5 and TRBJ1-2, with D tentatively TRBD1 (5 bases). V lost 1 base and J lost 1, with 8 bases in between. This CDR3 spans 14 amino acids. Germline V lookup: CDR1 SGHKS, CDR2 YYEKEE (reference sequence).

This clone was observed a single time. This chain connects TRBV6-1 to TRBJ1-1, with D possibly TRBD1 on 6 matching bases. CDR3 length: 14 residues. Per germline, CDR1 MNHNS and CDR2 SASEGT. Trimming took off 8 bases at V and 4 bases at J, with 17 bases between the two ends. CDR3 nucleotide sequence: TGTGCCAGCGGAAGGGGGACACTCAGCACTGAAGCTTTCTTT. Translating gives CASGRGTLSTEAFF.

V usage is TRBV5-1 and J usage is TRBJ2-7; 8 nucleotides align to TRBD1. After removal of 0 bases from V and 5 bases from J, the junction contained 4 bases not matched to a gene. Germline CDR1 SGHRS, CDR2 YFSETQ. This CDR3 has 14 residues. The CDR3 DNA follows: TGCGCCAGCAGCTTGGGACAGGGGTCCGACGAGCAGTACTTC. Translated, it gives CASSLGQGSDEQYF.

V usage is TRBV19 and J usage is TRBJ1-2, with a weak D call TRBD1 (5 bases). V lost 7 bases to trimming and J lost 3 bases, with 15 bases between them. Germline CDR1 is LNHDA and CDR2 is SQIVND (reference sequence). CDR3 length: 14 amino acids. CDR3 region: CASTYVQGYYGYTF. Here the CDR3 DNA reads TGTGCCAGTACCTACGTTCAGGGCTACTATGGCTACACCTTC.

In this sample, this clone turned up a few times. The J gene is TRBJ1-6, the V gene TRBV27, with D uncertain. The length of the CDR3 is 13 residues. Germline V lookup: CDR1 MNHEY, CDR2 SMNVEV (reference sequence). Trimming shortened V by 7 bases and J by 8 bases, and 12 bases separated the two germline ends. Here the CDR3 DNA reads TGTGCCAGCAAGACCCCCGGGGATTCACCCCTCCACTTT. Its protein is CASKTPGDSPLHF.

The chain combines TRBV6-1 with TRBJ1-6; 7 bases are shared with TRBD1. V lost 6 bases to trimming and J lost 9 bases; unmatched junction nucleotides: 11. Per the germline V gene, CDR1 is MNHNS and CDR2 is SASEGT. CDR3 length equals 15 residues. This CDR3 reads CASRPPGQVTSPLHF. CDR3 nucleotide sequence: TGTGCCAGCAGACCCCCAGGACAGGTGACTTCACCCCTCCACTTT.

The chain couples TRBV5-1 to TRBJ2-5; 13 bases are a match to TRBD2. The ends lost 3 bases at V and 5 bases at J; junction bases unmatched: 16. The CDR3 length is 19 residues. In germline, CDR1 is SGHRS, CDR2 YFSETQ. The CDR3 loop is CASSSPRLLTSGGFETQYF. CDR3 sequence (DNA): TGCGCCAGCAGCTCGCCCCGCCTCCTGACTAGCGGGGGGTTTGAGACCCAGTACTTC.

The gene calls are TRBV5-1 and TRBJ2-5; 7 positions agree with TRBD2. The germline V gene encodes CDR1 SGHRS and CDR2 YFSETQ. Losses at the gene ends were 5 bases for V and 0 bases for J; bases not matched to a gene: 7. The CDR3 totals 15 residues. The CDR3: CASRGPREHQETQYF. The DNA for the CDR3 is TGCGCCAGCAGGGGTCCGCGGGAGCACCAAGAGACCCAGTACTTC.

V and J are TRBV28 and TRBJ2-7, with 8 bases lining up with TRBD2. CDR3 size: 13 residues. CDR1 and CDR2 from the germline V gene are MDHEN and SYDVKM. Trimming at V came to 8 bases and at J to 3 bases, leaving 6 bases not matched to a gene. CDR3 protein: CASRRSGGYEQYF. The CDR3 DNA is TGTGCCAGCCGGAGGAGCGGGGGCTACGAGCAGTACTTC. The entire variable domain, with the rest obtained from reference TRBV28 and TRBJ2-7, is as follows: DVKVTQSSRYLVKRTGEKVFLECVQDMDHENMFWYRQDPGLGLRLIYFSYDVKMKEKGDIPEGYSVSREKKERFSLILESASTNQTSMYLCASRRSGGYEQYFGPGTRLTVT.

As regards this clone: The identical CDR3 is also encoded by other nucleotide sequences in the sample. CDR3 loop: CASTRTGGTEAFF. The CDR3 coding sequence is TGTGCCAGCACCCGGACAGGTGGCACTGAAGCTTTCTTT. The chain employs TRBV7-9 and TRBJ1-1, with 7 nucleotides matching TRBD1. The CDR3 runs to 13 residues. CDR1 SEHNR and CDR2 FQNEAQ come from the germline V gene (reference sequence). J gave up 4 bases and V 7 bases, and 6 bases lay outside the gene matches.

The table lists this clone with a count of one. The chain links TRBV6-5 to TRBJ2-1; TRBD2 agrees at 9 bases. The length of the CDR3 is 15 residues. Germline CDR1 MNHEY, CDR2 SVGAGI. The V and J ends lost 6 bases and 2 bases, in that order; junction bases with no gene match: 5. In DNA form, the CDR3 reads TGTGCCAGCAGCCATCTAGCGGGGCCCTACAATGAGCAGTTCTTC. Amino acid sequence: CASSHLAGPYNEQFF.

The chain joins TRBV7-6 to TRBJ2-1, with 8 bases that match TRBD2. The J segment lost 7 bases and the V segment lost 5 bases, leaving 10 bases of the junction unmatched. CDR1 is SGHVS, CDR2 FNYEAQ, per germline. The CDR3 spans 15 residues. The CDR3 protein is CASSRSGGPFNEQFF. CDR3 in DNA: TGTGCCAGCAGCCGAAGCGGGGGCCCATTTAATGAGCAGTTCTTC.

The gene calls are TRBV5-4 and TRBJ2-7, with 7 bases fitting TRBD2. The CDR3 is made up of 15 amino acids. The germline CDR1 and CDR2 sequences are SGHNT and YYREEE (reference sequence). Trimming took 4 bases from V and 6 from J; bases not matched to a gene: 13. This CDR3 reads CASSHGEGLKGEQYF. Here the CDR3 DNA reads TGTGCCAGCAGCCACGGGGAGGGACTAAAAGGCGAGCAGTACTTC.

The chain combines TRBV4-2 with TRBJ2-2; 12 bases map to TRBD2. Germline V gene lookup returns CDR1 LGHNA and CDR2 YNFKEQ. V shed 1 base and J 6 bases; nucleotides not matched to a gene: 3. This CDR3 region has 16 residues. The DNA of the CDR3 is TGTGCCAGCAGCCAAGTATCTAGCGGGGGGGCCGGGGAGCTGTTTTTT. Residues: CASSQVSSGGAGELFF.

The chain joins TRBV7-9 to TRBJ2-5; 7 positions match TRBD1. CDR1 and CDR2 from the germline V gene are SEHNR and FQNEAQ (reference sequence). The CDR3 consists of 14 residues. V lost 3 bases, J lost 2 bases, and 3 bases stayed unmatched. The CDR3 sequence: CASSFGQAQETQYF. CDR3 in DNA: TGTGCCAGCAGCTTCGGACAGGCTCAAGAGACCCAGTACTTC.

A remark on this clone: A junction boundary mismatches the germline segment, possibly from a read error. V is TRBV7-7 and J is TRBJ2-1; no reliable D call. The V gene's germline CDR1 is SSHAT and CDR2 FNYEAQ (reference sequence). The length of the CDR3 is 13 residues. CDR3 sequence reads: CASSPRASNEQFF. The CDR3 nucleotides read TGTGCTAGCAGCCCGCGCGCTTCCAATGAGCAGTTCTTC.

The chain uses TRBV5-1 and TRBJ1-2; no clear D gene. CDR3 size: 13 residues. Germline V gene lookup returns CDR1 SGHRS and CDR2 YFSETQ. V shed 0 bases and J shed 5 bases, with 8 bases lying between them. CDR3 sequence (DNA): TGCGCCAGCAGCTTGGAGCCCTTTTATGGCTACACCTTC. Translation gives CASSLEPFYGYTF.

The rearrangement uses TRBV5-1 and TRBJ2-7; 7 bases match TRBD1. V was pared by 1 base and J by 2 bases, with 6 bases of the junction left unmatched. The germline V gene encodes CDR1 SGHRS and CDR2 YFSETQ. The CDR3 length is 15 residues. CDR3 amino acids: CASSLTTGPAYEQYF. CDR3 DNA sequence: TGCGCCAGCAGCTTGACGACAGGGCCAGCCTACGAGCAGTACTTC.

J is TRBJ2-5 and V is TRBV7-2, with a weak D call TRBD1 (5 bases). The CDR3 is made up of 14 amino acids. Per germline, CDR1 SGHTA and CDR2 FQGNSA. V was cut by 4 bases and J by 5 bases, with 14 bases left in between. For the CDR3, the DNA is TGTGCCAGCAGCTACAGGTGGGATGCTGAGACCCAGTACTTC. Encoded protein: CASSYRWDAETQYF.

This clone was seen a handful of times. V usage is TRBV5-1 and J usage is TRBJ2-1; D perhaps matches TRBD1 (6 bases). The CDR3 covers 11 residues. Trimming removed 2 bases from V and 9 bases from J, with 6 bases in between. Germline V lookup: CDR1 SGHRS, CDR2 YFSETQ. Here the CDR3 DNA reads TGCGCCAGCAGCTTAGGGGGTGAGCAGTTCTTC. Encoded protein: CASSLGGEQFF. The full variable domain, completed using reference TRBV5-1 and TRBJ2-1, is KAGVTQTPRYLIKTRGQQVTLSCSPISGHRSVSWYQQTPGQGLQFLFEYFSETQRNKGNFPGRFSGRQFSNSRSEMNVSTLELGDSALYLCASSLGGEQFFGPGTRLTVL.

This rearrangement joins TRBV4-2 to TRBJ2-5; 9 bases align to TRBD2. This CDR3 is built from 14 residues. The germline V gene encodes CDR1 LGHNA and CDR2 YNFKEQ. Trimming took 1 base from V and 5 from J; bases not matched to a gene: 2. The CDR3: CASSQGTSEETQYF. DNA for the CDR3: TGTGCCAGCAGCCAAGGGACTAGCGAGGAGACCCAGTACTTC.